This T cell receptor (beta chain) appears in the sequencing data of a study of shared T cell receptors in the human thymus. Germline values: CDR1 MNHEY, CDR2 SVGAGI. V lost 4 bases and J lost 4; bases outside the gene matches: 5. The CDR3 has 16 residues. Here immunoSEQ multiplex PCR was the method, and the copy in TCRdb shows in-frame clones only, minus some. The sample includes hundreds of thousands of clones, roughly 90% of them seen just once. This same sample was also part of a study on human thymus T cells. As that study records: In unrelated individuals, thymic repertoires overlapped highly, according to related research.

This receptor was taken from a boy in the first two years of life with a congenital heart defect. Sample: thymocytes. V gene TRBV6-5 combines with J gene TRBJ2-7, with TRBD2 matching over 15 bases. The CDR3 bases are TGTGCCAGCAGTTCGGGACTAGCGGGAGGTTTTTACGAGCAGTACTTC. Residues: CASSSGLAGGFYEQYF.